This T cell receptor beta chain was identified during a study of a mutant IDH1 vaccine in newly diagnosed glioma. A remark on this clone: What it recognizes is unknown.

Clones were read by immunoSEQ multiplex PCR, and TCRdb kept only the in-frame ones, dropping some. Among nearly 55,000 clones listed, over 70% were seen once. Sample time point: week 5, during vaccination. The study gave 300 ug of mutant IDH1 20-mer peptide per vaccine dose, with topical imiquimod. The CDR3 consists of 12 residues. Germline CDR1 reads MGHRA; CDR2 reads YSYEKL. Trimming cost V 1 base and J 2 bases, with 2 bases left between them. The rearrangement uses TRBV4-1 and TRBJ1-1; D remains ambiguous. The material sequenced was PBMCs, taken from a glioma patient whose treatment included an IDH1 peptide vaccine. The clonotype originates from a man aged 25 to 40 with glioma. CDR3 DNA: TGCGCCAGCAGCCAAGGAAACACTGAAGCTTTCTTT. Translated: CASSQGNTEAFF.